This T cell receptor (beta chain) is from a study of blood T cell repertoires in COVID-19. The overall study: Sample material is recorded as cDNA or gDNA derived from T cells, B-cell-depleted T cells, or PBMCs.

The study drew participants aged about 18 to 89 years from 24 US areas. Grouping used clinical history reported by participants in a survey and questionnaire. The germline V gene encodes CDR1 SQVTM and CDR2 ANQGSEA. Trimming removed 7 bases at V and 1 base at J, with 19 bases between. The CDR3 extends over 15 amino acids. Study processing details: Nucleated cell counts were estimated from reference gene primer amplification. Assay used: immunoSEQ multiplex PCR; TCRdb lists only in-frame clones, some missing. The V and J calls and clone size are taken from that table; D and trimming were inferred from the DNA. The sample lists almost 500,000 clones, 75% to 90% occurring once.

The receptor was derived from an older woman who had recovered from COVID-19. The sequenced material came from PBMCs or T cells enriched from blood (not recorded which). The chain has TRBV29-1 and TRBJ1-2; possible D gene TRBD1, 5 bases. CDR3 amino acids: CSAGWGDGLNYGYTF. CDR3 DNA: TGCAGCGCCGGGTGGGGGGACGGACTTAACTATGGCTACACCTTC.